Included here is one T cell receptor beta chain sequence, with context. Its antigen is undetermined. CDR3 length: 16 residues. V dropped 4 bases and J dropped 8; count of bases not matched to a gene: 12. Germline CDR1 KGHDR, CDR2 SFDVKD. This sample is part of a study of T-cell memory formation after mild COVID-19. Across the whole study: TCR clusters showed largely donor specificity.

Barcoded TCR alpha and TCR beta cDNA libraries with UMIs came from 5'RACE using constant-segment primers. MiXCR was run by TCRdb on the 5' RACE reads, yielding one entry per CDR3 protein. The table records roughly 610,000 distinct CDR3 sequences, around 16% of them present only once. Points from the study as a whole: Contracting clones, day 15 to 85, had balanced CD4/CD8, and later expanders favored CD4+. Pre-infection memory carried some responding clones, suggesting that cross-reactive memory joined.

J is TRBJ2-1 and V is TRBV24-1, with 8 bases lining up with TRBD2. The sequence was obtained from an adult woman who had mild COVID-19 (a few samples of this study predate the infection). Cell type and time point are not known. The sample comprised PBMCs or a T cell subset sorted from them (not recorded which). As DNA, the CDR3 is TGTGCCACCAGTGACTATACTAGCGGAGTGGGGGATGAGCAGTTCTTC. Amino acid sequence: CATSDYTSGVGDEQFF.